These 26 T cell receptor beta chains share one sample of origin, sequenced in a study of monozygotic twins with inflammatory bowel disease. TCRdb processed the 5' RACE reads again and assigns one entry to each CDR3 protein, with no DNA. The sample table includes 190,000 or so distinct CDR3 sequences. The source material was blood. The receptor source for this set is a human donor with ulcerative colitis or Crohn's disease, or a healthy co-twin of an affected twin (not recorded which).

The V call is TRBV12-3 or TRBV12-4, the J call TRBJ2-7; without DNA, the TCRdb call of TRBD1 cannot be checked. The CDR3 loop spans 12 amino acids. The CDR3 spells CASSIDRAEQYF.

J is TRBJ2-2 and V is TRBV21-1; the TCRdb D gene call, TRBD1, has no DNA to confirm it. TRBV21-1 is shown as a pseudogene. CDR3 length: 16 amino acids. The CDR3 is CASSTPETGNTGELFF.

J is TRBJ1-1 and V is TRBV15; the TCRdb D gene call, TRBD1, has no DNA to confirm it. Germline CDR1 is LNHNV and CDR2 is YYDKDF (reference sequence). The CDR3 is 16 residues long. This CDR3 is CATSSREGAWNTEAFF.

V usage is TRBV6-5 and J usage is TRBJ1-3; the D call from TCRdb, TRBD1, cannot be confirmed without DNA. Germline V gene lookup returns CDR1 MNHEY and CDR2 SVGAGI. The CDR3 has 12 residues. The CDR3 is CASTPGGNTIYF.

This chain joins TRBV4-1 and TRBJ1-1. Germline CDR1 is MGHRA and CDR2 is YSYEKL. This CDR3 is built from 15 residues. The CDR3 protein is CASSQVQLPNTEAFF.

The gene calls are TRBV3-1 and TRBJ1-1. Per germline, CDR1 LGHDT and CDR2 YNNKEL (reference sequence). The CDR3 runs 12 residues. The CDR3: CASNSGSAEAFF.

The CDR3 region is CSVDRGPEQYF. J is TRBJ2-7 and V is TRBV20-1; there is no DNA to check the TCRdb D call of TRBD1. Germline V lookup: CDR1 DFQATT, CDR2 SNEGSKA (reference sequence). There are 11 residues in the CDR3.

CDR3 sequence reads: CASSYLGTGSNTQYF. V is TRBV7-9 and J is TRBJ2-3. Looked up from germline, CDR1 is SEHNR and CDR2 is FQNEAQ (reference sequence). The CDR3 covers 15 residues.

CDR3 residues: CASSIAGGPDTQYF. J is TRBJ2-3 and V is TRBV5-1; as DNA is missing, the TRBD2 call by TCRdb cannot be tested. This CDR3 has 14 amino acids. Per the germline V gene, CDR1 is SGHRS and CDR2 is YFSETQ.

The chain uses TRBV7-9 and TRBJ1-1. This CDR3 contains 13 residues. Germline assignment: CDR1 SEHNR and CDR2 FQNEAQ (reference sequence). This CDR3 reads CATVRRENTEAFF.

V usage is TRBV5-1 and J usage is TRBJ2-7; the D call of TRBD1 rests on TCRdb alone, since no DNA is present to check it. Germline CDR1 reads SGHRS; CDR2 reads YFSETQ. The CDR3 is 15 amino acids. CDR3 sequence: CATSRSGTGKDEQYF.

The chain joins TRBV10-3 to TRBJ2-7; no DNA is available, so the TRBD1 call from TCRdb remains unchecked. The CDR3 consists of 13 residues. Germline-derived CDR1 and CDR2 are ENHRY and SYGVKD. This chain's CDR3 is CAIKGQTPYEQYF.

V and J are TRBV5-1 and TRBJ2-1; TCRdb returns TRBD1, unconfirmable since there is no DNA. The CDR3 extends over 15 amino acids. Germline V gives CDR1 SGHRS, CDR2 YFSETQ. The CDR3 sequence: CASSLDDRRYNEQFF.

The chain joins TRBV11-1 to TRBJ2-2; there is no DNA to check the TCRdb D call of TRBD1. The CDR3 extends over 18 amino acids. Germline V gives CDR1 SGHAT, CDR2 FQDESV (reference sequence). The CDR3 loop reads CASSFPVARGPNTGELFF.

The chain has TRBV18 and TRBJ2-3. Germline CDR1 reads KGHSH; CDR2 reads LQKENI. The CDR3 loop spans 19 amino acids. The CDR3 sequence: CASSPPRRAEDRGTDTQYF.

The V call is TRBV19, the J call TRBJ2-2; the TCRdb D gene call, TRBD1, has no DNA to confirm it. From germline, CDR1 is LNHDA and CDR2 SQIVND (reference sequence). This CDR3 is 14 amino acids long. CDR3: CASSIFRGAGELFF.

The chain uses TRBV5-1 and TRBJ2-1; with no DNA, the TCRdb D assignment of TRBD1 cannot be verified. CDR1 SGHRS and CDR2 YFSETQ come from the germline V gene. The CDR3 contains 14 residues. The CDR3 spells CASQDPGGGNEQFF.

This rearrangement joins TRBV7-6 to TRBJ2-5; TCRdb gives TRBD2 as the D gene, but with no DNA this cannot be confirmed. Germline loops: CDR1 SGHVS, CDR2 FNYEAQ. The CDR3 spans 13 residues. CDR3: CASSFGGAETQYF.

The rearrangement joins TRBV7-2 to TRBJ2-5; TCRdb lists TRBD1, though no DNA is available to test this call. CDR3 size: 13 residues. Germline V gene data show CDR1 as SGHTA and CDR2 as FQGNSA. The CDR3 here is CASTTPGLETQYF.

The chain employs TRBV27 and TRBJ1-5; absent DNA, TCRdb's TRBD1 call cannot be checked. The CDR3 is 16 amino acids. Germline V gene sequence: CDR1 MNHEY, CDR2 SMNVEV (reference sequence). Here the CDR3 reads CASSSNTGTVNQPQHF.

The J gene is TRBJ1-1, the V gene TRBV7-3. The CDR3 spans 13 residues. Germline CDR1 reads SGHTA; CDR2 reads FQGTGA. The chain's CDR3 is CASSKVGNTEAFF.

The chain joins TRBV6-6 to TRBJ2-1; the D call of TRBD1 rests on TCRdb alone, since no DNA is present to check it. This CDR3 is 13 amino acids long. The V gene's germline CDR1 is MNHNY and CDR2 SVGAGI (reference sequence). CDR3 protein: CASSYTGYNEQFF.

The CDR3 loop is CASNVQKNQPQHF. The V and J genes are TRBV6-6 and TRBJ1-5. The V gene's germline CDR1 is MNHNY and CDR2 SVGAGI (reference sequence). The CDR3 length is 13 residues.

The chain carries TRBV6-1 and TRBJ1-1. Germline CDR1 and CDR2: MNHNS and SASEGT. The CDR3 runs 15 residues. CDR3 in amino acids: CASIPQGGGNTEAFF.

The rearrangement joins TRBV20-1 to TRBJ2-3; TCRdb selects TRBD1, and the lack of DNA leaves this call unchecked. In germline, CDR1 is DFQATT, CDR2 SNEGSKA (reference sequence). The CDR3 contains 16 residues. CDR3 loop: CSARDPGGPGWDTQYF.

The chain uses TRBV5-4 and TRBJ2-1; TCRdb returns TRBD1, unconfirmable since there is no DNA. Germline V gives CDR1 SGHNT, CDR2 YYREEE (reference sequence). The CDR3 extends over 14 amino acids. The CDR3 loop is CASAVQGVYNEQFF.